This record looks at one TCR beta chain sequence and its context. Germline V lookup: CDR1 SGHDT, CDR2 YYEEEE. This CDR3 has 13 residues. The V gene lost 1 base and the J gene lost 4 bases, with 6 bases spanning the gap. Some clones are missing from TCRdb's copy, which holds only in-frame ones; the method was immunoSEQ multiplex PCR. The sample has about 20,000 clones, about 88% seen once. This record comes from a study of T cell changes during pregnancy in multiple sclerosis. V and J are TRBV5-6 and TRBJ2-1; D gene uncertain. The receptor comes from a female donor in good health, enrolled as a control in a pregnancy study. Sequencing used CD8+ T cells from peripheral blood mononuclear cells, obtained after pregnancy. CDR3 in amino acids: CASSLLLYNEQFF. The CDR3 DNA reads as TGTGCCAGCAGCTTGTTGTTATACAATGAGCAGTTCTTC.